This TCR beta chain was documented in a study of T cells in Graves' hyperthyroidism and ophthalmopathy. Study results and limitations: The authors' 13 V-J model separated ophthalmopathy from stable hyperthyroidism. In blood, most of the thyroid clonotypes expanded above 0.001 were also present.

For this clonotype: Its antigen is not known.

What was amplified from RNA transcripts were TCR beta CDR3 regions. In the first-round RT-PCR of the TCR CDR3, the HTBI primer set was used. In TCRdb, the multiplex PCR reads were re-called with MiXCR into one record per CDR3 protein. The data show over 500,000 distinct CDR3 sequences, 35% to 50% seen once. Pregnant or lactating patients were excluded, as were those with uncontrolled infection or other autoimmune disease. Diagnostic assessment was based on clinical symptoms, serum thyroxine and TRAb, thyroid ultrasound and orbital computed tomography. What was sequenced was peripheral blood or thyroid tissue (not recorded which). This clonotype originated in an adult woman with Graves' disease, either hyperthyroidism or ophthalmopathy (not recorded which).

The CDR3 region has the DNA TGTGCCAGCAGCTCCACCTCCCCGGGCGAGCAGTACTTC. This codes for CASSSTSPGEQYF. The chain recombines TRBV7-6 with TRBJ2-7, with D hard to call. Germline CDR1 is SGHVS and CDR2 is FNYEAQ. V dropped 4 bases and J dropped 6 bases, with 13 bases sitting between them. CDR3 length equals 13 residues.